Listed below are T cell receptor beta chains from one sample, sequenced in a study of identical twins. TCRdb ran MiXCR on the 5' RACE reads and lists one entry per CDR3 protein. The sample consists of around 450,000 distinct CDR3 sequences, about 14% of them appearing once. These records were also assigned to another study, of yellow fever vaccine responses in identical twins.

Sequenced sample: CD4+ T cells sorted from blood. The receptors come from a woman under 30 in good health. CDR3s leave out the opening cysteine and the closing phenylalanine or tryptophan. The D gene is left open where the match is weak. Size is stated for part of the rows, as once, few or many counts, or as a class when the clone is expanded.

V: TRBV7-2
size: many
D: TRBD2
J: TRBJ2-7
CDR3: ASSLAGGAYEQY

V: TRBV29-1
size: few
D: -
J: TRBJ1-1
CDR3: SVSDGTNTEAF

V: TRBV12-3/TRBV12-4
size: many
D: TRBD2
J: TRBJ2-3
CDR3: ASTPGTSDTDTQY

V: TRBV10-3
size: few
D: TRBD1
J: TRBJ2-1
CDR3: AISEGQGMQSEQF

V: TRBV7-2
size: -
D: TRBD2
J: TRBJ2-5
CDR3: ASSLERERIETQY

V: TRBV2
size: many
D: -
J: TRBJ2-5
CDR3: ASRPSAGQETQY

V: TRBV29-1
size: -
D: TRBD2
J: TRBJ2-1
CDR3: SVEERILAGDYNEQF

V: TRBV12-3/TRBV12-4
size: -
D: TRBD1
J: TRBJ2-7
CDR3: ASSWGTGGSYEQY

V: TRBV7-8
size: -
D: TRBD1
J: TRBJ2-2
CDR3: ASISRQGRTGELF

V: TRBV6-2/TRBV6-3
size: -
D: TRBD2
J: TRBJ2-1
CDR3: ASLNRSGRGSNRNEQF

V: TRBV4-3
size: -
D: -
J: TRBJ2-5
CDR3: ASSQDWQKEETQY

V: TRBV28
size: few
D: -
J: TRBJ2-1
CDR3: ASSLLRNRGFSYNEQF

V: TRBV11-2
size: -
D: -
J: TRBJ1-2
CDR3: ASSPGVNYGYT

V: TRBV19
size: -
D: -
J: TRBJ1-1
CDR3: ASSDQTMNTEAF

V: TRBV6-2/TRBV6-3
size: -
D: -
J: TRBJ2-2
CDR3: ASSFAALELF